This TCR beta chain was observed in a study of cytomegalovirus exposure and HLA in healthy donors. With 60 Vbeta and 13 Jbeta primers, the PCR was carried out. Using immunoSEQ multiplex PCR, the repertoire was profiled, and TCRdb retains in-frame clones only, with some absent. The data hold around 130,000 clones, with roughly 8.3% observed a single time. This CDR3 has 16 residues. V shed 2 bases, J shed 2 bases, and the junction held 9 bases outside the gene matches. Germline V gene lookup returns CDR1 LNHDA and CDR2 SQIVND (reference sequence). The receptor comes from a man aged 40-55 years in good health and CMV-seronegative. The chain couples TRBV19 to TRBJ2-7; 7 nucleotides line up with TRBD1. The sample comprised PBMCs. This chain's CDR3 is CASSILPGQQTYEQYF. In DNA form, the CDR3 reads TGTGCCAGTAGTATATTACCGGGACAGCAAACCTACGAGCAGTACTTC.